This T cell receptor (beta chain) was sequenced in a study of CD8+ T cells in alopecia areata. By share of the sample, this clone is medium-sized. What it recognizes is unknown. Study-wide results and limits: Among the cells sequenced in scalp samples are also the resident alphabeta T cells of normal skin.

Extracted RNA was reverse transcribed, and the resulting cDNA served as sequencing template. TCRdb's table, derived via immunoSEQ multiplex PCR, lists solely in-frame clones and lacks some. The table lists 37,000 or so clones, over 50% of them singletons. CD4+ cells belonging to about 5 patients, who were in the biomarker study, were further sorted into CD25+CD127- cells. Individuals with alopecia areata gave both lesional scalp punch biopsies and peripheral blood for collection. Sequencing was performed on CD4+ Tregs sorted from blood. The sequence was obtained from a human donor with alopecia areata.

The CDR3: CASRTAVEQYF. CDR3 in DNA: TGTGCCAGCCGGACTGCCGTGGAGCAGTACTTC. V usage is TRBV2 and J usage is TRBJ2-7; possible D gene TRBD2, 5 bases. The CDR3 extends over 11 amino acids. V lost 8 bases and J lost 7, with 12 bases in between. Germline V gene lookup returns CDR1 SNHLY and CDR2 FYNNEI.